The sequence of this T cell receptor beta chain was determined in a study of identical twins. Each CDR3 protein is one row after TCRdb ran MiXCR on the 5' RACE reads. This repertoire shows a few hundred thousand distinct CDR3 sequences, about 24% found once; its top ten account for just under 3%. The V gene lost 1 base and the J gene lost 3 bases, with 13 bases spanning the gap. Germline V CDR1 and CDR2: DFQATT, SNEGSKA (reference sequence). The CDR3 has 15 amino acids. This clonotype has a handful of counts. These data were also reused for a study on T cells expressing NK-cell markers. As that study records: Sorting of alpha-beta TCR T cells alone was achieved in several experiments with an anti-gamma-delta TCR antibody.

This sequence originates from a woman between 18 and 29 years old in good health. The V call is TRBV20-1, the J call TRBJ1-5; maybe TRBD1 (5 bases). Specimen: CD4+ T cells sorted from blood. CDR3 nucleotides: TGCAGTGCTAGAGCAGGGACCTCTCACAATCAGCCCCAGCATTTT. The encoded protein is CSARAGTSHNQPQHF.